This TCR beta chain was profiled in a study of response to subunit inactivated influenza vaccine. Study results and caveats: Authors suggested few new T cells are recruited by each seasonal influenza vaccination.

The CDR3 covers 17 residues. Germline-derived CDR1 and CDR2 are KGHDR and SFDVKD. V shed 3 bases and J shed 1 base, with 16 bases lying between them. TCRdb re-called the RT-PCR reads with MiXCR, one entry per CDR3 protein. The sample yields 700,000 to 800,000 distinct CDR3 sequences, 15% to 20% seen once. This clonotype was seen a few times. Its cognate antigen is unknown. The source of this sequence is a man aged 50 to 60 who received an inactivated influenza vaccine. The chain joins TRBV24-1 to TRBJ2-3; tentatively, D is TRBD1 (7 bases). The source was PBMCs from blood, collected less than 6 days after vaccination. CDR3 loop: CATSDRRGLYGTDTQYF. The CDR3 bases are TGTGCCACCAGTGATAGGAGGGGGCTATATGGCACAGATACGCAGTATTTT.